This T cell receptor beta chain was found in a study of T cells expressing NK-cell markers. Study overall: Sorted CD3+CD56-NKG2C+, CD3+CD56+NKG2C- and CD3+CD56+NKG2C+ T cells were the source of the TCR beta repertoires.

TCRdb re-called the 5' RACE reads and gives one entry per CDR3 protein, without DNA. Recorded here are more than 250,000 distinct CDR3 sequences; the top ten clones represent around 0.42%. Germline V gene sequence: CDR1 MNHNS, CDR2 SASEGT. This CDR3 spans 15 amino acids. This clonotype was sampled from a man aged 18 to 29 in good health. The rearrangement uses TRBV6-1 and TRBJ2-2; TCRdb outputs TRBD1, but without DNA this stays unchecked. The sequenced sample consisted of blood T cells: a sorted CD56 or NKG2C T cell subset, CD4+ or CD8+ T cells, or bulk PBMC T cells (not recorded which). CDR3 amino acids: CASSDGAMFFGELFF.